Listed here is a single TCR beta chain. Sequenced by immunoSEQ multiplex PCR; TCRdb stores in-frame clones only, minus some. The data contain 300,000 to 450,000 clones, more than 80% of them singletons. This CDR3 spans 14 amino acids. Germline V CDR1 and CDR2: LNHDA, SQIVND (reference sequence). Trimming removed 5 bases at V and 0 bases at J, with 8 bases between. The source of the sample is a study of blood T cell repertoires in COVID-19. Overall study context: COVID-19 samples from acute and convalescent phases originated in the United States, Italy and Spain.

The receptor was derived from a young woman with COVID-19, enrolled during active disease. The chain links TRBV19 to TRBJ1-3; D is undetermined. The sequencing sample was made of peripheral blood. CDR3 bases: TGTGCCAGTAGTTACGCGGTCTCTGGAAACACCATATATTTT. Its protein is CASSYAVSGNTIYF.